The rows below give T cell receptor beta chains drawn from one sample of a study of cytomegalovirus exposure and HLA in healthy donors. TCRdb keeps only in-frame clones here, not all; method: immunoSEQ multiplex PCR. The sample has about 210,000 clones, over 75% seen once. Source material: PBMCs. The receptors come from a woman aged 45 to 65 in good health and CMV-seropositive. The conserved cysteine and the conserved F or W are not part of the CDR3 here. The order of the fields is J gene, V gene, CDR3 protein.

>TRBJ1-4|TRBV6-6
ASSDQGVFNEKLF
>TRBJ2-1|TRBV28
ASSLTQGRNEQF
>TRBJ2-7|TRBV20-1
SARRDYEQY
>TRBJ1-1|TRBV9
ASSVGQVNTEAF
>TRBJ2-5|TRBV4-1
ASSQDGDRGETQY
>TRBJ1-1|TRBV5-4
ASSLDAGGTEAF
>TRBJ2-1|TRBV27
ASKRQGTYNEQF
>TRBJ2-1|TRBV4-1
ASSQEGLSDEQF
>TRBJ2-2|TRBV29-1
SVRTGGTGELF
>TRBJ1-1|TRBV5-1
ASSFGQRNTEAF
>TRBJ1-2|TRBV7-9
ASSPNGGGGQLNYGYT